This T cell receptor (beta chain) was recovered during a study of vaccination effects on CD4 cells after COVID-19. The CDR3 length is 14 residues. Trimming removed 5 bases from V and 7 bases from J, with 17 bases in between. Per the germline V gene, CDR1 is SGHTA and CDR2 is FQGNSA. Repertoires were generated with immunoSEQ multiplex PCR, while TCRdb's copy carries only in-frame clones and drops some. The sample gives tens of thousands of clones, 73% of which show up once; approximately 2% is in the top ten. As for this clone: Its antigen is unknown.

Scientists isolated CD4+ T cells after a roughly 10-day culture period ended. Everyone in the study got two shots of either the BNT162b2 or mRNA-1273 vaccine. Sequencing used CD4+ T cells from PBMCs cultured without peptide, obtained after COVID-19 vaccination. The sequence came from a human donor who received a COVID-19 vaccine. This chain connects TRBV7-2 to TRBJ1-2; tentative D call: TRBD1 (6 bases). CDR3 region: CASSPGHSVGGYTF. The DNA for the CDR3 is TGTGCCAGCAGCCCGGGACACTCGGTTGGTGGCTACACCTTC.